These T cell receptor beta chains were read from a single sample in a study of CD8 T cells in ankylosing spondylitis. TCRdb itself ran the 5' RACE reads through MiXCR, one entry per CDR3 protein. The sample has some 220,000 distinct CDR3 sequences, about 7% seen once. Sample: blood, either unsorted or a sorted T cell fraction (not recorded which). These receptors originate from a male donor with ankylosing spondylitis. Both conserved end residues are part of each CDR3. Each record gives: D gene, J gene, V gene, clone size, CDR3 length, CDR3 protein, CDR3 DNA. A D gene is named only where the DNA matches it firmly. Clone sizes are given selectively: once, few, many, or a class where the clone is expanded.

>TRBD2|TRBJ2-3|TRBV4-2|many|16
CASSQGSAGVTDTQYF
TGTGCCAGCAGCCAAGGGTCAGCGGGAGTTACAGATACGCAGTATTTT
>TRBD2|TRBJ2-1|TRBV29-1|many|14
CSVISGSSYNEQFF
TGCAGCGTCATTAGCGGGAGCTCCTACAATGAGCAGTTCTTC
>TRBD2|TRBJ2-1|TRBV27|many|13
CASSGGPHNEQFF
TGTGCCAGCTCGGGAGGGCCGCACAATGAGCAGTTCTTC
>NA|TRBJ2-7|TRBV6-2/TRBV6-3|many|14
CASSSADTPYEQYF
TGTGCCAGCAGTTCCGCGGACACGCCCTACGAGCAGTACTTC
>NA|TRBJ2-1|TRBV4-1|many|15
CASSQDRNAINEQFF
TGCGCCAGCAGCCAAGATCGGAATGCTATCAATGAGCAGTTCTTC
>NA|TRBJ2-7|TRBV12-3/TRBV12-4|few|20
CASSPPDRGPEREGRHEQYF
TGTGCCAGCAGTCCCCCGGACAGGGGGCCAGAGCGGGAGGGCCGACACGAGCAGTACTTC
>TRBD1|TRBJ2-7|TRBV27|many|15
CASSLIGTGASEQYF
TGTGCCAGCAGTTTAATCGGGACAGGGGCGTCCGAGCAGTACTTC
>NA|TRBJ2-5|TRBV6-5|many|14
CASSYSTGLGTQYF
TGTGCCAGCAGTTACTCGACAGGACTGGGGACCCAGTACTTC
>NA|TRBJ2-6|TRBV5-1|few|15
CASSFGFSGANVLTF
TGCGCCAGCAGCTTTGGATTCTCTGGGGCCAACGTCCTGACTTTC
>TRBD2|TRBJ2-3|TRBV4-3|NA|14
CASSQDPPLAVQYF
TGCGCCAGCAGCCAAGATCCTCCCCTAGCGGTGCAGTATTTT
>NA|TRBJ2-1|TRBV7-2|few|12
CASRPDSNEQFF
TGTGCCAGCAGACCGGACAGCAATGAGCAGTTCTTC
>NA|TRBJ2-7|TRBV5-4|NA|14
CASSLGTYGYEQYF
TGTGCCAGCAGCTTGGGGACTTATGGGTACGAGCAGTACTTC
>NA|TRBJ2-7|TRBV20-1|NA|11
CSAKEVITQYF
TGCAGTGCCAAAGAGGTAATCACGCAGTACTTC
>NA|TRBJ1-1|TRBV4-1|NA|13
CASSQAAGTEAFF
TGCGCCAGCAGCCAAGCGGCAGGGACTGAAGCTTTCTTT
>NA|TRBJ2-3|TRBV19|few|16
CASSTPRTTPSFTQYF
TGTGCCAGTAGTACCCCCCGGACAACCCCTTCATTCACGCAGTATTTT
>NA|TRBJ2-7|TRBV4-3|NA|16
CASSQDWSSVSYEQYF
TGCGCCAGCAGCCAAGATTGGAGCTCAGTGTCCTACGAGCAGTACTTC
>TRBD1|TRBJ2-2|TRBV9|many|15
CASSAQGARSGELFF
TGTGCCAGCAGCGCACAGGGGGCGCGTTCCGGGGAGCTGTTTTTT
>NA|TRBJ1-6|TRBV7-2|few|15
CASSLVGGDGSPLHF
TGTGCCAGCAGCTTAGTTGGGGGCGACGGATCACCCCTCCACTTT
>NA|TRBJ1-1|TRBV6-5|many|14
CASSSLAGATEAFF
TGTGCCAGCAGTTCCCTTGCAGGGGCCACTGAAGCTTTCTTT
>TRBD2|TRBJ2-4|TRBV20-1|NA|16
CSANPIVAGAKNIQYF
TGCAGTGCTAACCCCATCGTAGCGGGAGCCAAAAACATTCAGTACTTC
>NA|TRBJ2-5|TRBV5-1|many|15
CASSEKGHTQETQYF
TGCGCCAGCAGCGAGAAGGGTCATACGCAAGAGACCCAGTACTTC
>NA|TRBJ1-2|TRBV20-1|many|13
CSARGAIVWGYTF
TGCAGTGCTAGAGGCGCCATTGTCTGGGGCTACACCTTC
>NA|TRBJ2-7|TRBV12-3/TRBV12-4|few|13
CAISEGVSYEQYF
TGTGCCATCTCCGAAGGGGTTTCCTACGAGCAGTACTTC
>NA|TRBJ1-6|TRBV10-2|many|16
CASSELDSQHNSPLHF
TGCGCCAGCAGTGAGTTGGACAGCCAACATAATTCACCCCTCCACTTT
>NA|TRBJ2-3|TRBV20-1|few|15
CSARDGRGRTDTQYF
TGCAGTGCTAGAGACGGGCGGGGACGCACAGATACGCAGTATTTT
>NA|TRBJ2-7|TRBV24-1|NA|14
CATSETGLRDEQYF
TGTGCCACCAGTGAAACGGGACTTCGGGACGAGCAGTACTTC
>NA|TRBJ2-7|TRBV4-3|NA|13
CASSQGYRYEQYF
TGCGCCAGCAGCCAAGGCTACCGCTACGAGCAGTACTTC
>TRBD1|TRBJ2-7|TRBV20-1|NA|12
CSAEGQTYEQYF
TGCAGTGCTGAGGGACAGACCTACGAGCAGTACTTC
>NA|TRBJ2-5|TRBV10-3|NA|15
CAISDPGGLRETQYF
TGTGCCATCAGTGATCCCGGAGGACTGCGGGAGACCCAGTACTTC
>TRBD2|TRBJ2-2|TRBV11-2|NA|18
CASSTQRAGGPNTGELFF
TGTGCCAGCAGCACCCAACGGGCGGGAGGGCCAAACACCGGGGAGCTGTTTTTT
>NA|TRBJ2-1|TRBV11-1|many|18
CASSSLLGGGPFFNEQFF
TGTGCCAGCAGCTCCCTCTTGGGAGGGGGACCTTTTTTCAATGAGCAGTTCTTC
>NA|TRBJ1-5|TRBV6-2/TRBV6-3|once|15
CASGPGWTSNPPQHF
TGTGCCAGCGGTCCGGGGTGGACCAGCAATCCGCCCCAGCATTTT
>TRBD2|TRBJ2-7|TRBV27|few|16
CASSPLPTSETYEQYF
TGTGCCAGCAGTCCCCTTCCGACTAGCGAGACCTACGAGCAGTACTTC
>NA|TRBJ2-2|TRBV6-2/TRBV6-3|few|12
CASGRGAGELFF
TGTGCCAGCGGAAGAGGGGCCGGGGAGCTGTTTTTT
>TRBD1|TRBJ2-3|TRBV5-5|many|16
CASSSRGQGITDTQYF
TGTGCCAGCAGCTCGAGGGGACAGGGTATCACAGATACGCAGTATTTT
>NA|TRBJ2-6|TRBV6-5|many|16
CASSYGSSSGANVLTF
TGTGCCAGCAGTTACGGTTCCTCCTCTGGGGCCAACGTCCTGACTTTC
>NA|TRBJ1-3|TRBV6-1|few|16
CASTGAIQHSGNTIYF
TGTGCCAGCACGGGGGCCATACAACACTCTGGAAACACCATATATTTT
>NA|TRBJ2-1|TRBV7-9|many|16
CASSERLGTRGNEQFF
TGTGCCAGCAGCGAACGGTTAGGTACCAGAGGTAATGAGCAGTTCTTC
>NA|TRBJ2-1|TRBV20-1|many|18
CSARETMGGSSSYNEQFF
TGCAGTGCTAGAGAAACAATGGGGGGATCCAGCTCCTACAATGAGCAGTTCTTC
>NA|TRBJ1-4|TRBV7-8|many|14
CASSFQGRNEKLFF
TGTGCCAGCAGCTTTCAGGGGCGGAATGAAAAACTGTTTTTT
>NA|TRBJ2-7|TRBV27|many|14
CASSLSLAPGEQYF
TGTGCCAGCAGTTTATCGCTAGCGCCCGGCGAGCAGTACTTC
>TRBD1|TRBJ2-7|TRBV10-3|many|14
CAIRDGTGGYEQYF
TGTGCCATCAGGGACGGGACAGGGGGCTACGAGCAGTACTTC
>TRBD2|TRBJ2-1|TRBV7-8|NA|16
CASSLVGSGGRNEQFF
TGTGCCAGCAGCTTAGTCGGGAGCGGGGGGAGGAATGAGCAGTTCTTC
>TRBD1|TRBJ2-1|TRBV6-5|many|13
CASSYDRGNEQFF
TGTGCCAGCAGTTACGACAGGGGGAATGAGCAGTTCTTC
>NA|TRBJ1-1|TRBV4-3|few|16
CASSQDLLGVNTEAFF
TGCGCCAGCAGCCAAGATCTTCTAGGGGTGAACACTGAAGCTTTCTTT
>NA|TRBJ2-7|TRBV20-1|many|16
CSARDPFDRFLYEQYF
TGCAGTGCTAGAGATCCGTTTGACAGGTTTTTATACGAGCAGTACTTC
>NA|TRBJ1-2|TRBV6-1|many|16
CASSEVLGTANYGYTF
TGTGCCAGCAGTGAGGTCCTTGGGACGGCTAACTATGGCTACACCTTC
>NA|TRBJ2-1|TRBV27|NA|11
CASFNYNEQFF
TGTGCCAGCTTTAACTACAATGAGCAGTTCTTC
>NA|TRBJ1-2|TRBV9|many|12
CASSVEDGRPTF
TGTGCCAGCAGCGTAGAGGACGGGAGGCCCACCTTC
>TRBD2|TRBJ2-7|TRBV11-2|NA|15
CASSPGLAETYEQYF
TGTGCCAGCAGTCCGGGACTAGCTGAGACCTACGAGCAGTACTTC
>TRBD2|TRBJ2-3|TRBV15|many|16
CATSGGLAGITDTQYF
TGTGCCACCAGCGGCGGACTAGCGGGGATCACAGATACGCAGTATTTT
>TRBD2|TRBJ2-1|TRBV7-7|NA|18
CASSRTSGIPSSYNEQFF
TGTGCTAGCAGCCGGACTAGCGGGATACCGAGCTCCTACAATGAGCAGTTCTTC
>NA|TRBJ2-7|TRBV5-4|NA|13
CASSRSGGYEQYF
TGTGCCAGCAGCAGGAGTGGGGGATACGAGCAGTACTTC
>TRBD2|TRBJ2-3|TRBV7-2|many|14
CASSTSGSTDTQYF
TGTGCCAGCAGCACTAGCGGTAGCACAGATACGCAGTATTTT
>NA|TRBJ2-7|TRBV11-1|once|16
CASSPTLGTSGYEQYF
TGTGCCAGCAGCCCCACCTTGGGGACCTCCGGCTACGAGCAGTACTTC